What follows is one TCR beta chain and its context. Its matching antigen is unknown. The data belong to a study of chemoradiotherapy in HPV16-positive cancers. Background on the study: Candidate HPV-specific T-cell clones and common TCR motifs came from functional assays in a couple of HPV16-positive patients.

Method: immunoSEQ multiplex PCR; TCRdb's copy keeps in-frame clones and lacks some. This table has roughly 28,000 clones, approximately 80% appearing once. Study results and caveats: HPV-responsive T-cell expansion during chemoradiotherapy was linked to improved recurrence-free survival in HPV16-positive patients. The functional HPV-specific definition rests on just a couple of HPV16-positive patients. Candidate HPV-specific clones and E7-related TCR motifs grew in tumor during treatment.

Sequencing was performed on blood, taken from a patient who underwent chemoradiotherapy. The TCR was taken from a human donor with HPV-associated anogenital cancer.

CDR3 DNA: TGTGCCAGCAGCGTACCAGAAGCCTCCTACAATGAGCAGTTCTTC. The encoded protein is CASSVPEASYNEQFF. The chain carries TRBV9 and TRBJ2-1; D ambiguous. The V end lost 1 base, the J end lost 0 bases, and 8 bases lay between the germline ends. Germline CDR1 is SGDLS and CDR2 is YYNGEE. The CDR3 runs 15 residues.